The subject of this entry is one T cell receptor beta chain. The antigen is undetermined. A read error may account for a junction end that differs from germline. This sample is part of a study of tumor and adjacent non-tumor tissue in lung cancer. Overall study context: On average, productive TCRbeta reads reached about 4 million per sample. General observations from the study: TCR diversity was significantly greater in tumor than normal lung tissue. Shorter survival was associated with higher TCR diversity in tumors. Normal lung showed higher cumulative top 100 clone frequency than tumor.

The library came from three nested PCR rounds adapted from ARM-PCR protocols. TCRdb re-called the multiplex PCR reads with MiXCR, one entry per CDR3 protein. The repertoire holds approximately 120,000 distinct CDR3 sequences, about 63% seen once, with about 20% in the top ten. Germline V lookup: CDR1 MNHNS, CDR2 SASEGT. CDR3 size: 15 residues. The template was RNA from unsorted bulk tissue. Distant lung tissue was collected more than 3 cm away from the tumor edge. The sequence derives from a man aged 60-69 years with non-small cell lung cancer. Sequenced material: distant non-tumor lung tissue. V and J are TRBV6-1 and TRBJ1-1; D remains unclear. The CDR3 coding sequence is TGTGCCAGCCGCATAAGGGCGGGATTACAGACTGAAGCTCTCTTT. This encodes CASRIRAGLQTEALF.